This TCR beta chain derives from a study of cytotoxic CD8 clonotypes in ibrutinib-treated CLL. At the level of the study: Response samples were drawn at a median of about twelve months of treatment, range 6 to 36.

This clone occurred once. Its target is not known. Study results and caveats: Public clonotypes were seen rarely and were contracted or stable on treatment. The study found clonality rose at ibrutinib response, then fell toward baseline at progression.

Cryopreserved PBMCs were the source of 1.5 to 2.5 micrograms of genomic DNA, which went to TCR beta libraries. Profiled with immunoSEQ multiplex PCR; TCRdb holds only in-frame clones, not every one. Here the sample spans about 17,000 clones, about 61% being singletons. Germline CDR1 and CDR2: SGHRS and YFSETQ. Between the trimmed V and J ends, which lost 6 bases and 4 bases, there was a span of 16 bases. The CDR3 spans 14 residues. This material consisted of PBMCs, taken after 12 months of ibrutinib treatment. The TCR sequence derives from a human donor with chronic lymphocytic leukemia. The genes are TRBV5-1 and TRBJ1-1; D might be TRBD1 (6 bases). CDR3 protein: CASKPQGLGTEAFF. Here the CDR3 DNA reads TGCGCCAGCAAACCACAGGGTTTGGGCACTGAAGCTTTCTTT.